These T cell receptor beta chains were read from a single sample in a study of T cell repertoires in aging, cancer and after chemotherapy. TCRdb redid the calling of the multiplex PCR reads with MiXCR, one entry per CDR3 protein. Among around 6,700 distinct CDR3 sequences listed, around 50% were seen once. Sequences were obtained from blood. These receptors were taken from a human donor with a solid tumor. The CDR3 runs from the conserved cysteine through the conserved F or W. The D gene is left open where the match is weak. Only part of the rows carry a size: once, few, many, or a class if the clone is expanded.

D,length,J,V,size,CDR3,DNA
.,13,TRBJ2-1,TRBV5-1,.,CASSLSGGDEQFF,TGCGCCAGCAGCCTCTCGGGGGGCGATGAGCAGTTCTTC
TRBD1,14,TRBJ1-2,TRBV6-4,.,CASSDSGQAYVYTF,TGTGCCAGCAGTGACTCGGGACAGGCTTATGTCTACACCTTC
TRBD1,15,TRBJ2-5,TRBV28,.,CASSATRQGAETQYF,TGTGCCAGCAGTGCAACCAGACAGGGCGCCGAGACCCAGTACTTC
TRBD1,13,TRBJ1-6,TRBV30,.,CAWTGQYNSPLHF,TGTGCCTGGACGGGACAGTATAATTCACCCCTCCACTTT
.,16,TRBJ1-6,TRBV13,.,CASSLTTSSYNSPLHF,TGTGCCAGCAGCCTGACGACCAGCTCCTATAATTCACCCCTCCACTTT
TRBD1,16,TRBJ1-1,TRBV19,.,CASSIRDRGRFTEAFF,TGTGCCAGTAGTATCCGGGACAGGGGGCGGTTTACTGAAGCTTTCTTT
.,13,TRBJ1-1,TRBV27,.,CAIRPQGDTEAFF,TGTGCCATCCGACCACAGGGTGACACTGAAGCTTTCTTT
.,12,TRBJ2-7,TRBV29-1,.,CSVFDRTYEQYF,TGCAGCGTTTTCGACCGGACCTACGAGCAGTACTTC
.,14,TRBJ2-1,TRBV27,.,CASSLITGYNEQFF,TGTGCCAGCAGTTTAATCACAGGTTACAATGAGCAGTTCTTC
.,15,TRBJ1-6,TRBV28,.,CASSDSGRINSPLHF,TGTGCCAGCAGTGACTCGGGACGGATAAATTCACCCCTCCACTTT
TRBD2,15,TRBJ2-7,TRBV20-1,.,CSASPSERETHEQYF,TGCAGTGCTAGCCCCTCCGAGCGGGAGACCCACGAGCAGTACTTC
.,11,TRBJ2-1,TRBV18,.,CASSPPGEQFF,TGTGCCAGCTCACCACCGGGCGAGCAGTTCTTC
TRBD1,16,TRBJ2-7,TRBV18,.,CASSPFVTGGIYEQYF,TGTGCCAGCTCTCCGTTTGTGACAGGGGGTATCTACGAGCAGTACTTC
.,17,TRBJ2-3,TRBV20-1,.,CSAESGESGISTDTQYF,TGCAGTGCTGAGTCGGGGGAGTCGGGGATTAGCACAGATACGCAGTATTTT
.,13,TRBJ1-1,TRBV27,few,CASIPLGNTEAFF,TGTGCCAGCATCCCCCTGGGGAACACTGAAGCTTTCTTT
TRBD2,16,TRBJ2-5,TRBV7-9,once,CASSLGALAGKETQYF,TGTGCCAGCAGCTTAGGTGCGCTAGCGGGGAAAGAGACCCAGTACTTC
TRBD1,14,TRBJ2-1,TRBV6-5,.,CASGQGTVLNEQFF,TGTGCCAGCGGACAAGGGACAGTACTCAATGAGCAGTTCTTC
.,13,TRBJ1-2,TRBV29-1,medium-sized,CSVEDRLNYGYTF,TGCAGCGTTGAGGACAGACTTAACTATGGCTACACCTTC
.,14,TRBJ2-1,TRBV6-2/TRBV6-3,once,CASSLALSYNEQFF,TGTGCCAGCAGTCTAGCGCTTTCCTACAATGAGCAGTTCTTC
.,15,TRBJ1-1,TRBV19,.,CASSIDPGPTTEAFF,TGTGCCAGTAGTATAGATCCGGGGCCGACCACTGAAGCTTTCTTT
TRBD1,16,TRBJ1-2,TRBV19,.,CASSIDLQGTVFGYTF,TGTGCCAGTAGTATAGATCTCCAGGGGACAGTATTCGGCTACACCTTC
.,14,TRBJ2-5,TRBV5-4,few,CASSLYQIEETQYF,TGTGCCAGCAGCTTGTACCAGATAGAAGAGACCCAGTACTTC
.,12,TRBJ2-7,TRBV12-3/TRBV12-4,few,CASRKDGPEQYF,TGTGCCAGCAGGAAGGACGGCCCAGAGCAGTACTTC
TRBD1,14,TRBJ1-5,TRBV10-1,.,CASSEGTGYQPQHF,TGCGCCAGCAGTGAGGGGACAGGGTACCAGCCCCAGCATTTT
TRBD1,12,TRBJ1-2,TRBV27,few,CATGQPNYGYTF,TGTGCCACGGGACAGCCCAACTATGGCTACACCTTC
.,13,TRBJ1-1,TRBV27,.,CASIRTANTEAFF,TGTGCCAGCATAAGGACAGCGAACACTGAAGCTTTCTTT
.,15,TRBJ2-1,TRBV6-1,.,CASSASRLVYNEQFF,TGTGCCAGCAGTGCATCGAGACTAGTGTACAATGAGCAGTTCTTC
TRBD1,13,TRBJ1-2,TRBV27,.,CASSFATGYGYTF,TGTGCCAGCAGTTTCGCGACAGGGTATGGCTACACCTTC
.,16,TRBJ2-7,TRBV20-1,few,CSARDRWSSDIYEQYF,TGCAGTGCTAGAGATCGGTGGTCATCCGACATCTACGAGCAGTACTTC
.,19,TRBJ2-6,TRBV7-9,.,CASSLKKRDRCSGANVLTF,TGTGCCAGCAGCTTAAAGAAGCGGGACAGATGCTCTGGGGCCAACGTCCTGACTTTC
TRBD1,16,TRBJ1-4,TRBV5-6,few,CASSSVGQGDNEKLFF,TGTGCCAGCAGCTCGGTCGGACAGGGCGATAATGAAAAACTGTTTTTT
.,13,TRBJ2-3,TRBV18,.,CASSPDGTDTQYF,TGTGCCAGCTCACCCGACGGCACAGATACGCAGTATTTT
.,12,TRBJ2-7,TRBV12-3/TRBV12-4,.,CASSLNRWEQYF,TGTGCCAGCAGTTTAAATCGTTGGGAGCAGTACTTC
TRBD1,17,TRBJ1-1,TRBV18,.,CASSPTYGTGSNTEAFF,TGTGCCAGCTCACCAACCTACGGGACAGGATCGAACACTGAAGCTTTCTTT
.,14,TRBJ2-5,TRBV6-1,.,CASSLGGAGETQYF,TGTGCCAGCAGCTTGGGGGGGGCCGGGGAGACCCAGTACTTC
.,14,TRBJ2-2,TRBV11-3,.,CASSLDGPSGELFF,TGTGCCAGCAGCTTAGATGGCCCGTCCGGGGAGCTGTTTTTT
.,14,TRBJ2-7,TRBV7-2,.,CASSLRPGLYEQYF,TGTGCCAGCAGCTTAAGGCCAGGGCTCTACGAGCAGTACTTC
.,15,TRBJ1-5,TRBV28,.,CASSRADIRVQPQHF,TGTGCCAGCAGCCGAGCAGACATTAGGGTTCAGCCCCAGCATTTT
.,14,TRBJ1-5,TRBV20-1,.,CSARDGRGNQPQHF,TGCAGTGCTAGAGATGGGAGAGGTAATCAGCCCCAGCATTTT
TRBD1,16,TRBJ1-5,TRBV20-1,.,CSAPSIVGTGGQPQHF,TGCAGTGCTCCTTCTATCGTCGGGACAGGGGGGCAGCCCCAGCATTTT
.,14,TRBJ1-6,TRBV20-1,.,CSARGIGANSPLHF,TGCAGTGCTAGAGGGATCGGGGCCAATTCACCCCTCCACTTT
TRBD2,19,TRBJ2-1,TRBV6-5,.,CASSYFAPLTSGRSNEQFF,TGTGCCAGCAGTTACTTCGCTCCTCTGACTAGCGGGAGGTCAAATGAGCAGTTCTTC
TRBD1,18,TRBJ1-5,TRBV6-5,.,CASSYSIPGTGGNQPQHF,TGTGCCAGCAGTTACTCCATACCTGGGACAGGGGGCAATCAGCCCCAGCATTTT
TRBD1,17,TRBJ1-6,TRBV19,.,CASSPTTGGIFNSPLHF,TGTGCCAGTAGTCCTACGACAGGGGGCATCTTCAATTCACCCCTCCACTTT
.,13,TRBJ2-3,TRBV6-5,once,CAAQAGVTDTQYF,TGTGCCGCACAGGCGGGTGTCACAGATACGCAGTATTTT
.,14,TRBJ2-7,TRBV14,.,CASSIPGRDYEQYF,TGTGCCAGCAGCATCCCGGGCAGGGACTACGAGCAGTACTTC